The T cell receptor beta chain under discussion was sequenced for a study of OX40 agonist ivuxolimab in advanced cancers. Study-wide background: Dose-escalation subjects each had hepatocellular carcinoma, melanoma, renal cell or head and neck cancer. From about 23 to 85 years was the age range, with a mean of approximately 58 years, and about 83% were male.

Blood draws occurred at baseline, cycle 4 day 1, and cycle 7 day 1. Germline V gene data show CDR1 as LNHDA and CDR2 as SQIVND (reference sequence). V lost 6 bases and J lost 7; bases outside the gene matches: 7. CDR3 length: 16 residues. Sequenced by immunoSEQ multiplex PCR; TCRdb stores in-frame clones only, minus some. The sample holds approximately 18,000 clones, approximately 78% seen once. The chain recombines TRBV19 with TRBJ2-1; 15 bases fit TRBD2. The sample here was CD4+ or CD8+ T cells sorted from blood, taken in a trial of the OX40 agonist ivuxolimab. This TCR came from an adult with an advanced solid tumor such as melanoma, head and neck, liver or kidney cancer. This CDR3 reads CASRRTSGRAGNEQFF. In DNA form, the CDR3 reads TGTGCCAGTAGACGGACTAGCGGGAGGGCCGGGAATGAGCAGTTCTTC. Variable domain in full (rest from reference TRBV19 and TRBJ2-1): DGGITQSPKYLFRKEGQNVTLSCEQNLNHDAMYWYRQDPGQGLRLIYYSQIVNDFQKGDIAEGYSVSREKKESFPLTVTSAQKNPTAFYLCASRRTSGRAGNEQFFGPGTRLTVL.